This TCR beta chain was captured by sequencing in a study of T cell changes during pregnancy in multiple sclerosis. Clones were read by immunoSEQ multiplex PCR, and TCRdb kept only the in-frame ones, dropping some. The sample lists 15,000 or so clones, approximately 86% occurring once. The CDR3 totals 15 residues. The V end was cut by 5 bases, the J end by 1 base, with 12 bases between. Per germline, CDR1 LNHDA and CDR2 SQIVND (reference sequence). Specimen: CD8+ T cells from peripheral blood mononuclear cells, collected after pregnancy. The source is a female donor in good health, enrolled as a control in a pregnancy study. This chain uses TRBV19 with TRBJ1-5; tentative D call: TRBD1 (6 bases). DNA of the CDR3: TGTGCCAGTAGTCCGGGGGGCAGGAGCAATCAGCCCCAGCATTTT. Translated, it gives CASSPGGRSNQPQHF.